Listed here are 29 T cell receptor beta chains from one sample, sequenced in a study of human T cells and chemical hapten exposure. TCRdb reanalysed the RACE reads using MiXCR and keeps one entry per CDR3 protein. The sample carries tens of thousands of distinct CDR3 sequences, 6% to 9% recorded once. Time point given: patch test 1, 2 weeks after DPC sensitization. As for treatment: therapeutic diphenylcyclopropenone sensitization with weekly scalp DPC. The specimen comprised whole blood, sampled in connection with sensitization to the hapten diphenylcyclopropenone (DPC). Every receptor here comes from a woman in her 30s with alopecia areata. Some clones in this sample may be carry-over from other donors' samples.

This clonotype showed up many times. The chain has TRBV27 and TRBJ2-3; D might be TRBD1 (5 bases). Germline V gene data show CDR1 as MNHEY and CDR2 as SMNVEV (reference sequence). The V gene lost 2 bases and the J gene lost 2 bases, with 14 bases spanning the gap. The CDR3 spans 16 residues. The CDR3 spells CASSLGAYRPTDTQYF. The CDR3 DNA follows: TGTGCCAGCAGTTTAGGGGCTTACAGACCCACAGATACGCAGTATTTT.

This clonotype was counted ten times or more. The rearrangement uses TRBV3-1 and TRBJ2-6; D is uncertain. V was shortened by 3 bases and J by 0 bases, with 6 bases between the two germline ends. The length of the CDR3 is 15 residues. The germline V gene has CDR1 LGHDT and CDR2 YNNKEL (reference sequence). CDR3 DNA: TGTGCCAGCAGCCACCAAGCCTCTGGGGCCAACGTCCTGACTTTC. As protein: CASSHQASGANVLTF. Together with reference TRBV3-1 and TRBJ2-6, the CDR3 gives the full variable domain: DTAVSQTPKYLVTQMGNDKSIKCEQNLGHDTMYWYKQDSKKFLKIMFSYNNKELIINETVPNRFSPKSPDKAHLNLHINSLELGDSAVYFCASSHQASGANVLTFGAGSRLTVL.

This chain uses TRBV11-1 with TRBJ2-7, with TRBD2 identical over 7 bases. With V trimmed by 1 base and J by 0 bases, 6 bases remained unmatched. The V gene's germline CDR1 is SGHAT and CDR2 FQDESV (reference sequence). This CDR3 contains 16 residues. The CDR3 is CASSLDGGLSSYEQYF. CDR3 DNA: TGTGCCAGCAGCTTAGACGGGGGGTTGAGCTCCTACGAGCAGTACTTC. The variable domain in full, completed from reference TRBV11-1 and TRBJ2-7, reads EAEVAQSPRYKITEKSQAVAFWCDPISGHATLYWYRQILGQGPELLVQFQDESVVDDSQLPKDRFSAERLKGVDSTLKIQPAELGDSAMYLCASSLDGGLSSYEQYFGPGTRLTVT.

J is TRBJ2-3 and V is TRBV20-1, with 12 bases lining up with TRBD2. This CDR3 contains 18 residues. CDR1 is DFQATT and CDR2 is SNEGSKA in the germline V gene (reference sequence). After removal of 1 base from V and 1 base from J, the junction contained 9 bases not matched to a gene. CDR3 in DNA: TGCAGTGCTAGAGCCCCTCTCACTAGCGGGGGGTGCACAGATACGCAGTATTTT. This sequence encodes CSARAPLTSGGCTDTQYF.

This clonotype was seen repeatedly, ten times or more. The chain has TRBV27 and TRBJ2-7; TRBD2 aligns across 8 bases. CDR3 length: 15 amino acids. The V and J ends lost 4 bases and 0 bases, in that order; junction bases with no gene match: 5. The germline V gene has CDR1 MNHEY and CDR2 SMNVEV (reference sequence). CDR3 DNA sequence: TGTGCCAGCAGTTGGGGCGGGGGGAGCTCCTACGAGCAGTACTTC. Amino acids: CASSWGGGSSYEQYF.

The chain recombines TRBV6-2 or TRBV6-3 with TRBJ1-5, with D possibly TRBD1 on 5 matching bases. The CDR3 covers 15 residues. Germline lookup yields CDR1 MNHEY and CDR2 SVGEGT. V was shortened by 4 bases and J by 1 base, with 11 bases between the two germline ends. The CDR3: CASSWGDLSNQPQHF. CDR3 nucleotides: TGTGCCAGCAGTTGGGGGGATTTAAGCAATCAGCCCCAGCATTTT.

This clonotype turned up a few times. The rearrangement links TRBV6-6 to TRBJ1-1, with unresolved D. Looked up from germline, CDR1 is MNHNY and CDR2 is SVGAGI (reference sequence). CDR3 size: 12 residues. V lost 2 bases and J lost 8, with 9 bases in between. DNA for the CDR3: TGTGCCAGCAGTTACCAGGCCCGCGAAGCTTTCTTT. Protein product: CASSYQAREAFF.

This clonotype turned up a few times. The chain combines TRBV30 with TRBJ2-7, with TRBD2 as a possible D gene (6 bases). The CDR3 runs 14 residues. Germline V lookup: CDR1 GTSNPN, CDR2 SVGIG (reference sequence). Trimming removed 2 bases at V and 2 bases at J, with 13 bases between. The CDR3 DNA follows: TGTGCCTGGAGTCATTCCCGGGAGCCCTACGAGCAGTACTTC. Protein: CAWSHSREPYEQYF.

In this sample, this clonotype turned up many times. CDR3 nucleotide sequence: TGTGCCAGCAGCCTGACTCAAGCGGGGACCACAGATACGCAGTATTTT. This gives the protein CASSLTQAGTTDTQYF. The chain combines TRBV6-6 with TRBJ2-3; 7 bases align to TRBD2. V was clipped by 6 bases and J by 2 bases; unmatched bases: 11. This CDR3 has 16 amino acids. CDR1 MNHNY and CDR2 SVGAGI come from the germline V gene (reference sequence).

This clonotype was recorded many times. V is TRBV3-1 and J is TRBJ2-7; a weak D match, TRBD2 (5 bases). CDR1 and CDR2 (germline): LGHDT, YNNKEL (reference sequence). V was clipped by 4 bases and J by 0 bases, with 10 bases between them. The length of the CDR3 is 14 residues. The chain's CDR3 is CASSPTRDSYEQYF. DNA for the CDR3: TGTGCCAGCAGCCCGACGAGGGACTCCTACGAGCAGTACTTC.

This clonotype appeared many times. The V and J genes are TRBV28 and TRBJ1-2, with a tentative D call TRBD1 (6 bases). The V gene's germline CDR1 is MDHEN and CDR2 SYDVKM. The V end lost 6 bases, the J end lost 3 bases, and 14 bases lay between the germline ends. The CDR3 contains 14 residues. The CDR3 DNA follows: TGTGCCAGCAGACCTGCCTGGGGGCACTATGGCTACACCTTC. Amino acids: CASRPAWGHYGYTF.

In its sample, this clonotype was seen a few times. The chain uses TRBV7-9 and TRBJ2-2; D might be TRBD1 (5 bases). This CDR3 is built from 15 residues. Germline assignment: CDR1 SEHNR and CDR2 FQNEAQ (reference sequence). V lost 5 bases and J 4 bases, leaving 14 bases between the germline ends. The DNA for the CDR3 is TGTGCCAGCAGCATAGACAGCCCAATCACCGGGGAGCTGTTTTTT. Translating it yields CASSIDSPITGELFF.

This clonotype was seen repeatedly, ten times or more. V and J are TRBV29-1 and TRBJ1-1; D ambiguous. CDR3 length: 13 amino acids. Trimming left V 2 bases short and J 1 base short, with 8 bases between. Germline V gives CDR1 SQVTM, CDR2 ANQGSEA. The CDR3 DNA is TGCAGCGTTGAAAGGCAGCAGAACACTGAAGCTTTCTTT. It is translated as CSVERQQNTEAFF.

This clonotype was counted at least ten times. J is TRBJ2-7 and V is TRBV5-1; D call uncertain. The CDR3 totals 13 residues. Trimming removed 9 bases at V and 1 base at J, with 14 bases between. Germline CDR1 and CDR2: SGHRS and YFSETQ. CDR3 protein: CATKSSPSYEQYF. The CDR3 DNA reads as TGCGCCACAAAGTCCAGTCCGTCCTACGAGCAGTACTTC.

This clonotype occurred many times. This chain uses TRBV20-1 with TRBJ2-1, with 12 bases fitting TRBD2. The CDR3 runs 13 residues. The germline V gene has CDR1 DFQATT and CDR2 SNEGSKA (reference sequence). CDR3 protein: CSGLAGKINEQFF. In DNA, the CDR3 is TGCAGCGGACTAGCGGGGAAAATCAATGAGCAGTTCTTC.

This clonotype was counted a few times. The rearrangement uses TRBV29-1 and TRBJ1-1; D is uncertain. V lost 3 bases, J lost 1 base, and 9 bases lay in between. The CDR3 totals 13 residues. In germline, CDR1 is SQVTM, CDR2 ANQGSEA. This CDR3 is CSVDSRQNTEAFF. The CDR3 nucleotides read TGCAGCGTTGATTCCAGGCAGAACACTGAAGCTTTCTTT.

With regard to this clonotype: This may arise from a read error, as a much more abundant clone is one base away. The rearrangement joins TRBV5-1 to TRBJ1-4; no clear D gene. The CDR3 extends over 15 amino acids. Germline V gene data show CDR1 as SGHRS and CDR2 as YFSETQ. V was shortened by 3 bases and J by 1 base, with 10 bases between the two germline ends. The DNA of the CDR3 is TGCGCCAGCAGCTCAAGAGCCGAAACTAATGAAAAACTGTTTTTT. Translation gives CASSSRAETNEKLFF. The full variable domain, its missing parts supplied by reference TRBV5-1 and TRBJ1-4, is KAGVTQTPRYLIKTRGQQVTLSCSPISGHRSVSWYQQTPGQGLQFLFEYFSETQRNKGNFPGRFSGRQFSNSRSEMNVSTLELGDSALYLCASSSRAETNEKLFFGSGTQLSVL.

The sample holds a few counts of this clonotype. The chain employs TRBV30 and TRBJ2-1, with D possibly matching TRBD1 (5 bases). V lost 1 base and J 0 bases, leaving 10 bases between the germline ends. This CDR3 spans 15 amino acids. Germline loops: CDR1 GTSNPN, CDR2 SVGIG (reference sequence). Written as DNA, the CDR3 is TGTGCCTGGAGTGGGGGCGGCAGCTCCTACAATGAGCAGTTCTTC. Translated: CAWSGGGSSYNEQFF.

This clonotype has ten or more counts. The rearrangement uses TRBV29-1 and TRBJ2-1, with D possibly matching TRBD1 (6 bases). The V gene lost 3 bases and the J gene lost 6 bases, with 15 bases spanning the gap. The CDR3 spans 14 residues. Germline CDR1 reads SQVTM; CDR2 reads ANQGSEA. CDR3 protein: CSVEGAASLNEQFF. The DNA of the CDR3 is TGCAGCGTTGAGGGGGCAGCCTCCCTCAATGAGCAGTTCTTC.

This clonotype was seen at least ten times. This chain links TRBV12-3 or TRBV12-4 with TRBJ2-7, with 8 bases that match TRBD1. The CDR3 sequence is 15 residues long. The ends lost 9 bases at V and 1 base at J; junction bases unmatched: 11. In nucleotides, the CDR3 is TGTGCCAGTACCATCGGGCAGGGGGCTTCCTACGAGCAGTACTTC. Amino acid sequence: CASTIGQGASYEQYF.

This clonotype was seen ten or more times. The CDR3 protein is CATSDTVEKGTDTQYF. In nucleotides, the CDR3 is TGTGCCACCAGTGATACAGTAGAAAAGGGCACAGATACGCAGTATTTT. The V gene is TRBV24-1, the J gene TRBJ2-3; D ambiguous. Germline loops: CDR1 KGHDR, CDR2 SFDVKD. The CDR3 length is 16 residues. V was cut by 3 bases and J by 1 base, with 13 bases left in between.

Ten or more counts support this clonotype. CDR3 protein: CSASNRPDTQYF. In DNA form, the CDR3 reads TGCAGTGCTAGTAATAGGCCAGATACGCAGTATTTT. This sequence joins TRBV20-1 and TRBJ2-3; D unresolved. V lost 3 bases and J 4 bases, leaving 8 bases between the germline ends. Germline V gene lookup returns CDR1 DFQATT and CDR2 SNEGSKA (reference sequence). This CDR3 comprises 12 residues.

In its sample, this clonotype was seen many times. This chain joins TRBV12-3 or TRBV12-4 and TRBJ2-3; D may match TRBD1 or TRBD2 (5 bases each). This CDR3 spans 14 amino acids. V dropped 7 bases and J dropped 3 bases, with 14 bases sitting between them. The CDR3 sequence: CASTLGERTDTQYF. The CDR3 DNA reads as TGTGCCAGCACCCTGGGGGAACGGACAGATACGCAGTATTTT.

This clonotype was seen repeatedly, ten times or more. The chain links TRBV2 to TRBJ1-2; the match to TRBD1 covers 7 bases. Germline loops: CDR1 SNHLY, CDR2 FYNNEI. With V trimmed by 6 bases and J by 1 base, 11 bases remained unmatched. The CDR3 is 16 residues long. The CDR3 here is CASSPRGGFYNYGYTF. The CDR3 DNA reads TGTGCCAGCAGCCCCAGGGGGGGCTTCTATAACTATGGCTACACCTTC.

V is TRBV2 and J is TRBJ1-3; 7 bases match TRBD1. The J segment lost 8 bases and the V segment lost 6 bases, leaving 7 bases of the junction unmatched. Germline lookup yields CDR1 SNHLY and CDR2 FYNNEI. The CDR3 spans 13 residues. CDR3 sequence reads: CASRGQRGDTIYF. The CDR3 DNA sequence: TGTGCCAGCAGGGGACAGAGAGGAGACACCATATATTTT.

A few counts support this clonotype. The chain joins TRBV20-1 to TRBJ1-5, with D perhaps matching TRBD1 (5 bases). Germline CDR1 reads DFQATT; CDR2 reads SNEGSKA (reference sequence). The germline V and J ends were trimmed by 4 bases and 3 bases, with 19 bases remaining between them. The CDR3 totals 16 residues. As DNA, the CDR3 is TGCAGTGCTATTCTAGTCCGGGCCAGGGACAATCAGCCCCAGCATTTT. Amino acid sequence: CSAILVRARDNQPQHF.

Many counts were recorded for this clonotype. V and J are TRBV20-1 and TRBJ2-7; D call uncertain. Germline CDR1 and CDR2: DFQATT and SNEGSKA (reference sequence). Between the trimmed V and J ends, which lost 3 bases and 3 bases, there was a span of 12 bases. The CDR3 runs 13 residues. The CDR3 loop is CSASDQGRYEQYF. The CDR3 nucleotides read TGCAGTGCTAGTGATCAAGGGCGCTACGAGCAGTACTTC.

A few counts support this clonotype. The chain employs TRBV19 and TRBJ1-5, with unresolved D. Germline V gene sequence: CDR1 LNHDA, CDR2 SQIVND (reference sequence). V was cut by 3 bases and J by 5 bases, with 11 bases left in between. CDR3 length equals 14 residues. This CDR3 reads CASSIQSTYQPQHF. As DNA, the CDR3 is TGTGCCAGTAGTATTCAGTCGACCTATCAGCCCCAGCATTTT. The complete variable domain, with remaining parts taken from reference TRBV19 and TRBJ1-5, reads DGGITQSPKYLFRKEGQNVTLSCEQNLNHDAMYWYRQDPGQGLRLIYYSQIVNDFQKGDIAEGYSVSREKKESFPLTVTSAQKNPTAFYLCASSIQSTYQPQHFGDGTRLSIL.

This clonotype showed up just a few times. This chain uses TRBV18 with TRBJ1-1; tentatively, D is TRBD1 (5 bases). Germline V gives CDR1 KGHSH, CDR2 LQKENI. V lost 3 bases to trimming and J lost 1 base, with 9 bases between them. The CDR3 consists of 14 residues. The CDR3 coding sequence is TGTGCCAGCTCACCCCCAGGGAGGAACACTGAAGCTTTCTTT. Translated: CASSPPGRNTEAFF. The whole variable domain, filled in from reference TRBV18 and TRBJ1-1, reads NAGVMQNPRHLVRRRGQEARLRCSPMKGHSHVYWYRQLPEEGLKFMVYLQKENIIDESGMPKERFSAEFPKEGPSILRIQQVVRGDSAAYFCASSPPGRNTEAFFGQGTRLTVV.